This T cell receptor beta chain was sequenced for a study of Ad26.COV2.S vaccination and SARS-CoV-2 variants. Here immunoSEQ multiplex PCR was the method, and the copy in TCRdb shows in-frame clones only, minus some. The sample shows about 350,000 clones, roughly 94% of them seen only once. V was clipped by 2 bases and J by 9 bases; unmatched bases: 9. Per the germline V gene, CDR1 is KGHSH and CDR2 is LQKENI. This CDR3 is 15 amino acids long. V and J are TRBV18 and TRBJ2-1; TRBD2 agrees at 8 bases. The sequences come from peripheral blood, collected after recovery from COVID-19. This clonotype was obtained from a human donor who had recovered from COVID-19. In DNA, the CDR3 is TGTGCCAGCTCACCAAGGGCGGGGGGAGACATTGAGCAGTTCTTC. This encodes CASSPRAGGDIEQFF.